This is a list of T cell receptor beta chains from one sample in a study of cytomegalovirus exposure and HLA in healthy donors. Only in-frame clones appear in the TCRdb table, and some are missing; sequencing was by immunoSEQ multiplex PCR. Here the sample spans about 120,000 clones, over 60% being singletons. The sample consisted of PBMCs. The receptors here all came from a woman aged 30 to 39 in good health and CMV-seronegative. Each CDR3 is given with its conserved first and last residue. A D gene is named only where the DNA matches it firmly. Size is omitted from some rows. Given values are once, few, many or a class for expanded clones.

clone size,J gene,D gene,CDR3 length,V gene,CDR3 protein,CDR3 DNA
-,TRBJ2-1,TRBD1,19,TRBV15,CATSRGAGQGTAYYNEQFF,TGTGCCACCAGCAGAGGGGCGGGACAGGGTACCGCCTACTACAATGAGCAGTTCTTC
once,TRBJ1-2,TRBD1,13,TRBV6-6,CASQIRGIGGYTF,TGTGCCAGTCAAATCAGGGGGATCGGAGGCTACACCTTC
-,TRBJ2-7,-,11,TRBV20-1,CSASGSYEQYF,TGCAGTGCTTCAGGGTCTTACGAGCAGTACTTC
few,TRBJ1-5,-,13,TRBV19,CASSLGFNQPQHF,TGTGCCAGTAGTCTGGGCTTCAATCAGCCCCAGCATTTT
few,TRBJ1-2,-,13,TRBV10-3,CAISGDRRFSYTF,TGTGCCATCAGTGGTGACAGGAGGTTTAGCTACACCTTC
-,TRBJ1-2,-,14,TRBV2,CASRAQGIAYGYTF,TGTGCCAGCAGGGCTCAGGGGATTGCCTATGGCTACACCTTC
few,TRBJ2-7,-,13,TRBV2,CASGGHFSYEQYF,TGTGCCAGCGGGGGCCATTTCTCCTACGAGCAGTACTTC
-,TRBJ1-1,TRBD1,14,TRBV27,CASSDRVGVTEAFF,TGTGCCAGCAGTGACAGGGTTGGGGTAACTGAAGCTTTCTTT
once,TRBJ2-1,TRBD2,17,TRBV10-1,CAGGTSRPEIPHNEQFF,TGCGCCGGTGGGACTAGCCGTCCGGAGATTCCTCACAATGAGCAGTTCTTC
-,TRBJ2-1,TRBD2,18,TRBV5-1,CASSPLGLAGGDYNEQFF,TGCGCCAGCAGCCCCTTGGGACTAGCGGGAGGGGATTACAATGAGCAGTTCTTC
-,TRBJ2-7,-,15,TRBV9,CASSVGGVGRAEQYF,TGTGCCAGCAGCGTAGGGGGCGTGGGTCGGGCCGAGCAGTACTTC
-,TRBJ2-3,-,15,TRBV7-8,CASSTRDSSTDTQYF,TGTGCCAGCAGCACCCGGGATTCTAGCACAGATACGCAGTATTTT
-,TRBJ1-6,-,14,TRBV10-3,CAISDRHPNSPLHF,TGTGCCATCAGTGACCGACACCCTAATTCACCCCTCCACTTT
-,TRBJ1-2,TRBD1,15,TRBV28,CASREGGGQGRGYTF,TGTGCCAGCAGGGAGGGCGGGGGACAGGGCCGTGGCTACACCTTC
-,TRBJ2-7,-,11,TRBV28,CASSSGFEQYF,TGTGCCAGCAGTTCAGGGTTCGAGCAGTACTTC
-,TRBJ1-4,-,13,TRBV6-1,CASTDKGDEKLFF,TGTGCCAGCACGGACAAAGGTGACGAAAAACTGTTTTTT
-,TRBJ2-5,-,12,TRBV30,CAWSTRGETQYF,TGTGCCTGGAGTACCAGGGGAGAGACCCAGTACTTC
few,TRBJ2-7,TRBD1,15,TRBV4-3,CASSPGTGASYEQYF,TGCGCCAGCAGCCCCGGGACAGGGGCCTCCTACGAGCAGTACTTC
once,TRBJ2-5,-,14,TRBV7-2,CASSLAGSRETQYF,TGTGCCAGCAGCTTAGCTGGCAGTCGAGAGACCCAGTACTTC
-,TRBJ2-1,TRBD1,15,TRBV19,CASSIGTGGASEQFF,TGTGCCAGTAGTATAGGCACAGGGGGCGCGTCCGAGCAGTTCTTC
-,TRBJ2-5,TRBD2,14,TRBV7-8,CASSLGTRGTTQYF,TGTGCCAGCAGCTTAGGGACTAGGGGCACGACCCAGTACTTC
-,TRBJ2-3,-,13,TRBV4-3,CATAKSSTDTQYF,TGCGCCACCGCGAAGTCTAGCACAGATACGCAGTATTTT
-,TRBJ1-1,-,14,TRBV28,CASSLRGGNTEAFF,TGTGCCAGCAGTTTAAGGGGGGGGAACACTGAAGCTTTCTTT
-,TRBJ2-7,TRBD1,15,TRBV6-6,CASSPRTGGLSEQYF,TGTGCCAGCAGCCCTAGGACAGGAGGTCTATCCGAGCAGTACTTC
-,TRBJ1-2,-,14,TRBV28,CASGWAMTNYGYTF,TGTGCCAGCGGCTGGGCAATGACTAACTATGGCTACACCTTC
few,TRBJ2-3,TRBD1,15,TRBV28,CASSLDRDTPNGQYF,TGTGCCAGCAGTTTAGACAGGGATACCCCTAACGGGCAGTATTTT
-,TRBJ2-2,-,15,TRBV7-2,CASSRNNAVTGELFF,TGTGCCAGCAGCCGAAACAACGCGGTGACCGGGGAGCTGTTTTTT
-,TRBJ1-1,TRBD1,16,TRBV7-4,CASRKKTDRQLTEAFF,TGTGCCAGCAGAAAAAAGACGGACAGGCAACTCACTGAAGCTTTCTTT
-,TRBJ1-1,-,13,TRBV5-1,CASSLTVNTEAFF,TGCGCCAGCAGCTTGACTGTAAACACTGAAGCTTTCTTT
-,TRBJ2-7,TRBD2,13,TRBV11-1,CASSNSGNYEQYF,TGTGCCAGCAGCAACAGCGGGAATTACGAGCAGTACTTC
-,TRBJ2-7,TRBD2,15,TRBV6-1,CASSEAGSGGIGQYF,TGTGCCAGCAGTGAAGCAGGCAGCGGGGGGATCGGACAGTACTTC
-,TRBJ2-6,-,16,TRBV30,CAGTIADLSGANVLTF,TGTGCCGGTACAATAGCGGACCTCTCTGGGGCCAACGTCCTGACTTTC
-,TRBJ1-1,TRBD1,14,TRBV4-3,CASSQDGTGDEAFF,TGCGCCAGCAGCCAAGACGGTACAGGGGATGAAGCTTTCTTT
-,TRBJ1-1,-,13,TRBV2,CASSDPVSPEAFF,TGTGCCAGCAGTGACCCGGTATCCCCCGAAGCTTTCTTT
once,TRBJ1-1,TRBD1,15,TRBV7-9,CASSSRDRMNTEAFF,TGTGCCAGCAGCAGTCGGGACAGGATGAACACTGAAGCTTTCTTT
-,TRBJ2-7,TRBD2,13,TRBV7-9,CASSFSGRYEQYF,TGTGCCAGCAGCTTTAGCGGGAGGTACGAGCAGTACTTC
-,TRBJ2-5,-,14,TRBV6-1,CAMRVADHEETQYF,TGTGCCATGCGGGTAGCGGACCATGAAGAGACCCAGTACTTC
-,TRBJ2-1,-,13,TRBV7-6,CASSLLSADEQFF,TGTGCCAGCAGCTTGTTGAGCGCGGATGAGCAGTTCTTC
few,TRBJ1-2,-,15,TRBV7-2,CASSLSVRQDYGYTF,TGTGCCAGCAGCTTATCCGTCCGACAGGACTATGGCTACACCTTC
-,TRBJ1-4,-,13,TRBV30,CAWSGNRNEKLFF,TGTGCCTGGAGCGGGAATAGAAATGAAAAACTGTTTTTT
-,TRBJ2-3,TRBD2,17,TRBV4-2,CASSPSGGLAGADTQYF,TGTGCCAGCAGCCCTTCCGGGGGGCTAGCGGGAGCCGATACGCAGTATTTT
-,TRBJ1-2,-,11,TRBV28,CASRGPGGYTF,TGTGCCAGCAGGGGGCCTGGTGGCTACACCTTC
-,TRBJ2-7,TRBD1,14,TRBV4-2,CASSQMTGGYEQYF,TGTGCCAGCAGCCAAATGACAGGGGGCTACGAGCAGTACTTC
-,TRBJ2-1,-,14,TRBV7-6,CASSLEAGPREQFF,TGTGCCAGCAGCTTAGAGGCGGGGCCCCGTGAGCAGTTCTTC
-,TRBJ2-7,TRBD1,15,TRBV4-2,CASSQDGTGVYEQYF,TGTGCCAGCAGCCAAGACGGGACAGGGGTCTACGAGCAGTACTTC
-,TRBJ1-1,-,16,TRBV2,CASSEARDKINTEAFF,TGTGCCAGCAGTGAAGCTCGTGACAAAATAAACACTGAAGCTTTCTTT
-,TRBJ2-7,TRBD2,13,TRBV13,CASSPQAGDEQYF,TGTGCCAGCAGCCCGCAGGCGGGGGACGAGCAGTACTTC
-,TRBJ1-5,-,14,TRBV9,CASGQGGVNQPQHF,TGTGCCAGCGGCCAGGGTGGAGTCAATCAGCCCCAGCATTTT
-,TRBJ2-2,TRBD1,16,TRBV5-1,CASTSSGTGDDGELFF,TGCGCCAGCACCTCGTCCGGGACAGGGGACGACGGGGAGCTGTTTTTT
-,TRBJ1-1,TRBD1,16,TRBV7-9,CASSPTGTIMNTEAFF,TGTGCCAGCAGCCCGACAGGGACCATCATGAACACTGAAGCTTTCTTT
few,TRBJ2-5,-,13,TRBV29-1,CSVEQGRQETQYF,TGCAGCGTTGAACAGGGGCGCCAAGAGACCCAGTACTTC
-,TRBJ2-1,TRBD1,15,TRBV6-6,CASTAWTGSANEQFF,TGTGCCAGCACCGCCTGGACAGGGTCCGCCAATGAGCAGTTCTTC
few,TRBJ2-7,TRBD1,14,TRBV5-4,CASSWGTGAYEQYF,TGTGCCAGCAGCTGGGGGACAGGGGCTTACGAGCAGTACTTC
-,TRBJ2-2,TRBD1,16,TRBV6-5,CASSYLGTGRTGELFF,TGTGCCAGCAGTTACCTCGGGACAGGGAGGACCGGGGAGCTGTTTTTT
-,TRBJ2-1,TRBD1,16,TRBV2,CASTLSLGTGFQGQFF,TGTGCCAGCACCCTATCACTGGGGACAGGCTTTCAGGGACAGTTCTTC